One sample yielded the 2 T cell receptor beta chains listed below, sequenced in a study of shared clonotypes between healthy human individuals. Measured with immunoSEQ multiplex PCR; TCRdb has only the in-frame clones, and not every one. The data contain over 400,000 clones, 81% of them singletons. Input material: PBMCs. Receptors originate from a middle-aged woman in good health. Some clones in this sample may be carry-over from other donors' samples.

This sequence joins TRBV9 and TRBJ2-7; D is undetermined. The CDR3 is made up of 15 amino acids. Germline CDR1 and CDR2: SGDLS and YYNGEE. Trimming took 0 bases from V and 0 from J, leaving 10 bases between them. The chain's CDR3 is CASSVAAVSSYEQYF. The CDR3 nucleotides read TGTGCCAGCAGCGTAGCCGCGGTCAGCTCCTACGAGCAGTACTTC.

This chain connects TRBV5-1 to TRBJ1-2, with 7 bases fitting TRBD1. V gave up 4 bases and J gave up 0 bases; unmatched junction bases: 6. Germline V gene lookup returns CDR1 SGHRS and CDR2 YFSETQ. This CDR3 has 15 residues. The CDR3 DNA is TGCGCCAGCAGCCCCCGACAGGGTCCTAACTATGGCTACACCTTC. Translated, it gives CASSPRQGPNYGYTF.